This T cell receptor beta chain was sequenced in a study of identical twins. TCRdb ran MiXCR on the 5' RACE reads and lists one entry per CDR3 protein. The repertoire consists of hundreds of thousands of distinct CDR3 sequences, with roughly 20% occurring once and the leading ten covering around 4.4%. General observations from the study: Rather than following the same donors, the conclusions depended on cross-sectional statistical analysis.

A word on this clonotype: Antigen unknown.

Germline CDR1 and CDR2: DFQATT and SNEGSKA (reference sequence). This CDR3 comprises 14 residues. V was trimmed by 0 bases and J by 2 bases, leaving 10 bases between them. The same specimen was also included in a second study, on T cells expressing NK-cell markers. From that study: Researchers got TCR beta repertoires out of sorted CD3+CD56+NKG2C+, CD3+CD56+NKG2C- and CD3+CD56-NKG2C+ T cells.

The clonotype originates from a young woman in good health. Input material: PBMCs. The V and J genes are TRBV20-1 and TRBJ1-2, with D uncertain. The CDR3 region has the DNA TGCAGTGCTAGAGATAGGCGGGGAAACTATGGCTACACCTTC. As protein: CSARDRRGNYGYTF.